The entry below describes one T cell receptor beta chain. Antigen unknown. This sample is drawn from a study of monozygotic twins with inflammatory bowel disease. General study findings and limits: Fewer clonotypes were shared with others by IBD patients than by healthy twins, especially with disease activity. It was in IBD patients that TCRbeta diversity (inverse Simpson) was lower than in healthy co-twins. The analysis failed to separate different T cell subtypes.

There were eight separate reactions per sample in which cDNA was made. TCRdb reprocessed the 5' RACE reads, keeping one entry per CDR3 protein, no DNA. This sample contains just over 300,000 distinct CDR3 sequences. This CDR3 is 15 amino acids long. Germline values: CDR1 DFQATT, CDR2 SNEGSKA (reference sequence). Sequencing was done on a sample of blood. The chain has TRBV20-1 and TRBJ2-6. The TCR comes from a human donor with ulcerative colitis or Crohn's disease, or a healthy co-twin of an affected twin (not recorded which). The CDR3 region is CSARDEVSGVNVLTF.